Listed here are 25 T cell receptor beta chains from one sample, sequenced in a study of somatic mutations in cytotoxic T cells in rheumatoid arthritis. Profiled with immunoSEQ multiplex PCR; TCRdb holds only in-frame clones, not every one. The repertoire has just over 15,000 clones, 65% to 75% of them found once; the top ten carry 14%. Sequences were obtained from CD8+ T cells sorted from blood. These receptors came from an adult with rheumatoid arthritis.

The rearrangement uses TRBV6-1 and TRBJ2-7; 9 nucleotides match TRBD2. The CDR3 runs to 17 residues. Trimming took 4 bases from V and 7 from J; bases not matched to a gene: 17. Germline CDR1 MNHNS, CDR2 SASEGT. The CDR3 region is CASSVSSGTLDSWEQYF. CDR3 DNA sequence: TGTGCCAGCAGTGTCTCTAGCGGGACACTTGATAGTTGGGAGCAGTACTTC.

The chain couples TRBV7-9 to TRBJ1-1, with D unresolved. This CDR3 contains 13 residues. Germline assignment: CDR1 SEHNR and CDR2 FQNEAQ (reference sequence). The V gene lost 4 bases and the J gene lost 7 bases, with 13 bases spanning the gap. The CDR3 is CASSSAPPVEAFF. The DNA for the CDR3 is TGTGCCAGCAGCTCCGCCCCCCCGGTTGAAGCTTTCTTT. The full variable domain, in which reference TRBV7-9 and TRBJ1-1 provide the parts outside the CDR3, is DTGVSQNPRHKITKRGQNVTFRCDPISEHNRLYWYRQTLGQGPEFLTYFQNEAQLEKSRLLSDRFSAERPKGSFSTLEIQRTEQGDSAMYLCASSSAPPVEAFFGQGTRLTVV.

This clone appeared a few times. As DNA, the CDR3 is TGTGCCAGCAGCGTAGCCTCGACAGGGGTTGAAGCTTTCTTT. It yields the protein CASSVASTGVEAFF. The chain is built from TRBV9 and TRBJ1-1, with TRBD1 matching over 8 bases. V shed 0 bases, J shed 7 bases, and the junction held 5 bases outside the gene matches. The CDR3 is 14 amino acids. Germline CDR1 is SGDLS and CDR2 is YYNGEE.

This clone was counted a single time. In DNA form, the CDR3 reads TGTGCCAGCAGCTTAGCAGGCAGGGGGCCTTCTGGGGCCAAAAACATTCAGTACTTC. It yields the protein CASSLAGRGPSGAKNIQYF. V gene TRBV11-2 combines with J gene TRBJ2-4, with 8 bases that match TRBD1. Per germline, CDR1 SGHAT and CDR2 FQNNGV. Trimming took 1 base from V and 1 from J; bases not matched to a gene: 12. The length of the CDR3 is 19 residues.

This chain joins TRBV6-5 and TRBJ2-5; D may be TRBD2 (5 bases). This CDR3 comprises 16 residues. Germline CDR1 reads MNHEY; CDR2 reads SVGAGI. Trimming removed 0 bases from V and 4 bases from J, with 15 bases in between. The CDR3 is CASSYSSGLPPETQYF. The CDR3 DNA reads TGTGCCAGCAGTTACTCCTCAGGACTCCCCCCAGAGACCCAGTACTTC.

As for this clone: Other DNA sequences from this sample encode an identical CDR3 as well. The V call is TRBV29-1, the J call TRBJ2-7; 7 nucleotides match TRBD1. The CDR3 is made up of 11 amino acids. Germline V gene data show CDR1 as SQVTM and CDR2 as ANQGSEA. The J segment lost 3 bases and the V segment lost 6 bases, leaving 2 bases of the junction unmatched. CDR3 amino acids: CSVGTDYEQYF. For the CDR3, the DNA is TGCAGCGTAGGGACAGACTACGAGCAGTACTTC.

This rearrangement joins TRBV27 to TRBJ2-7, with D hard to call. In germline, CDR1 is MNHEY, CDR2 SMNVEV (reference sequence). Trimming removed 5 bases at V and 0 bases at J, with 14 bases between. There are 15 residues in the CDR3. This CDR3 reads CASSQMPDSSYEQYF. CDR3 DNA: TGTGCCAGCAGTCAAATGCCCGATAGCTCCTACGAGCAGTACTTC.

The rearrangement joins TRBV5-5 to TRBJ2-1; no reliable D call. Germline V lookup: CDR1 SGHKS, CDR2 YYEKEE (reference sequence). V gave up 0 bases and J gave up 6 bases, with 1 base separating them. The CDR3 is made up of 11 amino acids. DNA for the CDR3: TGTGCCAGCAGCTTGGCCAATGAGCAGTTCTTC. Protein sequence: CASSLANEQFF.

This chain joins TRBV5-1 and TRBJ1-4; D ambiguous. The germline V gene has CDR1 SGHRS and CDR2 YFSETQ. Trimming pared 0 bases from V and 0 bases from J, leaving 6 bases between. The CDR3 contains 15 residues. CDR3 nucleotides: TGCGCCAGCAGCTTGGTTGGATCAACTAATGAAAAACTGTTTTTT. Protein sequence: CASSLVGSTNEKLFF. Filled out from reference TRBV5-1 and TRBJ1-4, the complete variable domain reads KAGVTQTPRYLIKTRGQQVTLSCSPISGHRSVSWYQQTPGQGLQFLFEYFSETQRNKGNFPGRFSGRQFSNSRSEMNVSTLELGDSALYLCASSLVGSTNEKLFFGSGTQLSVL.

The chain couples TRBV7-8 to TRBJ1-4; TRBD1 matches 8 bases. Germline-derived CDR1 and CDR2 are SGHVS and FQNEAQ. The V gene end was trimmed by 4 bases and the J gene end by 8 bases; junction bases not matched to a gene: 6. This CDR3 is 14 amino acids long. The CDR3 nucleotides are TGTGCCAGCAGCTCCGACAGGGGTGAAGAAAAACTGTTTTTT. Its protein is CASSSDRGEEKLFF.

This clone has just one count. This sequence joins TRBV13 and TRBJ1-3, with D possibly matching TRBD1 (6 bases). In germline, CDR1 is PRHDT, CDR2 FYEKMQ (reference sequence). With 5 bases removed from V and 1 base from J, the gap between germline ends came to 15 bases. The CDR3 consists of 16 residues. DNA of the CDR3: TGTGCCAGCAGCACTCTAGCTGGGACATCTGGAAACACCATATATTTT. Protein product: CASSTLAGTSGNTIYF.

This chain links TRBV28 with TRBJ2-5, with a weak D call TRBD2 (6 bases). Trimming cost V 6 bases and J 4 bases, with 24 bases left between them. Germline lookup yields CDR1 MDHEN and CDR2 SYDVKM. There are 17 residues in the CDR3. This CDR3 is CASRTLLPGGPGETQYF. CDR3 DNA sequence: TGTGCCAGCAGGACCCTGCTCCCAGGAGGGCCGGGAGAGACCCAGTACTTC.

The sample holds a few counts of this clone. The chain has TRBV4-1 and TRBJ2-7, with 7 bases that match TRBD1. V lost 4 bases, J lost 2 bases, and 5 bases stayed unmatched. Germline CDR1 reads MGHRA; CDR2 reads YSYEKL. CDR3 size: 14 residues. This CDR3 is CASSPRQGPYEQYF. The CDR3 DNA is TGCGCCAGCAGCCCCCGACAGGGACCCTACGAGCAGTACTTC.

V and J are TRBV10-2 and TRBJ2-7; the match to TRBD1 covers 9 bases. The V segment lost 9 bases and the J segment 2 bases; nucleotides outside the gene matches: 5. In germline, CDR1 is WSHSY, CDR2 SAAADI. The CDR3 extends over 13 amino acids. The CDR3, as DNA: TGCGCCAGTCAGACAGGGGGTACCTACGAGCAGTACTTC. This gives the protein CASQTGGTYEQYF.

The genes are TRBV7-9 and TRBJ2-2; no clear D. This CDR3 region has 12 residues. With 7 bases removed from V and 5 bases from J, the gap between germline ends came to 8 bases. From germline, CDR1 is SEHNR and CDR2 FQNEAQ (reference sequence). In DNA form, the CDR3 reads TGTGCCAGCAATAAGGGTACCGGGGAGCTGTTTTTT. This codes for CASNKGTGELFF.

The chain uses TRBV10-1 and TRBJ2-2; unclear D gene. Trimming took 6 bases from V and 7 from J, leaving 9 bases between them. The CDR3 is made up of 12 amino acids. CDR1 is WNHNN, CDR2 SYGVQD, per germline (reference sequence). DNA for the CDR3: TGCGCCAGCAGGGCCGAGATCGGGGAGCTGTTTTTT. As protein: CASRAEIGELFF.

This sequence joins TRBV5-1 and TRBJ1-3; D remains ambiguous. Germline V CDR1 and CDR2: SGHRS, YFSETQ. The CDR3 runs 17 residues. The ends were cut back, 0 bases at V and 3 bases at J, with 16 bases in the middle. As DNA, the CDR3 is TGCGCCAGCAGCTTGGGTTTTGTGGATAGCGGTGGAAACACCATATATTTT. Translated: CASSLGFVDSGGNTIYF.

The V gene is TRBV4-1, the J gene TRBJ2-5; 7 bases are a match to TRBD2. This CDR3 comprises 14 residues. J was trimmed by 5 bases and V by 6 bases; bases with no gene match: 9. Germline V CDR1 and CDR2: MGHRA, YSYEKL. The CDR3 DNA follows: TGCGCCAGCAGACACGCCCCGGGAGGCGAGACCCAGTACTTC. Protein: CASRHAPGGETQYF.

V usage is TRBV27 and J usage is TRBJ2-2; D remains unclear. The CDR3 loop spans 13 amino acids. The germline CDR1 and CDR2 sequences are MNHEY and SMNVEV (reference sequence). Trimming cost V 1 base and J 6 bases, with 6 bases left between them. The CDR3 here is CASSLYQAGELFF. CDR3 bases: TGTGCCAGCAGTTTATATCAGGCCGGGGAGCTGTTTTTT.

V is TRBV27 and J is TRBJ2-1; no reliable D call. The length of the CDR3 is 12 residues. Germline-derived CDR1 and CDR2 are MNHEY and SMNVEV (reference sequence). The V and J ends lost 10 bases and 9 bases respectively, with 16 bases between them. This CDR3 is CATRSGAPEQFF. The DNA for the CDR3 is TGTGCCACACGTTCCGGTGCTCCTGAGCAGTTCTTC.

The CDR3 here is CASSLGGSNQPQHF. The CDR3 DNA follows: TGCGCCAGCAGCCTAGGGGGTAGCAATCAGCCCCAGCATTTT. The chain couples TRBV5-1 to TRBJ1-5; maybe TRBD1 (6 bases). The V gene's germline CDR1 is SGHRS and CDR2 YFSETQ. CDR3 length: 14 amino acids. V shed 4 bases and J shed 0 bases, with 8 bases lying between them.

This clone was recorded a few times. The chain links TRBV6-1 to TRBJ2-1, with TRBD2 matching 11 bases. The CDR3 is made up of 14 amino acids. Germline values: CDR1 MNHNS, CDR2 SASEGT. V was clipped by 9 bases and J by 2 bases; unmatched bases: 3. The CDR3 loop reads CASETSGTYNEQFF. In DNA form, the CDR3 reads TGTGCCAGTGAGACTAGCGGGACCTACAATGAGCAGTTCTTC.

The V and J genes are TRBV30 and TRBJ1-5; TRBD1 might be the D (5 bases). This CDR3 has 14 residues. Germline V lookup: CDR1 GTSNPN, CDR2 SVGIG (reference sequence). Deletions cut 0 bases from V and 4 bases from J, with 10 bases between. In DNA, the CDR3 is TGTGCCTGGAGTGTACGGGGCCTGAATCAGCCCCAGCATTTT. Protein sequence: CAWSVRGLNQPQHF. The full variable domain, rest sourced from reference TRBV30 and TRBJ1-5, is SQTIHQWPATLVQPVGSPLSLECTVEGTSNPNLYWYRQAAGRGLQLLFYSVGIGQISSEVPQNLSASRPQDRQFILSSKKLLLSDSGFYLCAWSVRGLNQPQHFGDGTRLSIL.

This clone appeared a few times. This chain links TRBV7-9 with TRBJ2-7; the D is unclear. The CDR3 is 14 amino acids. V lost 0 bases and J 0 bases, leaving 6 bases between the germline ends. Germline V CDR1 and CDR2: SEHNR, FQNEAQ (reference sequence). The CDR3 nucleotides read TGTGCCAGCAGCTTAGCTTTGAGCTCCTACGAGCAGTACTTC. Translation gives CASSLALSSYEQYF.

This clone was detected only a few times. The CDR3 loop is CASSQGVTASYEQYF. The CDR3 DNA reads as TGTGCCAGCAGCCAAGGGGTCACGGCCTCCTACGAGCAGTACTTC. The rearrangement links TRBV4-2 to TRBJ2-7; no reliable D call. The germline CDR1 and CDR2 sequences are LGHNA and YNFKEQ. The V gene lost 1 base and the J gene lost 0 bases, with 10 bases spanning the gap. This CDR3 comprises 15 residues.